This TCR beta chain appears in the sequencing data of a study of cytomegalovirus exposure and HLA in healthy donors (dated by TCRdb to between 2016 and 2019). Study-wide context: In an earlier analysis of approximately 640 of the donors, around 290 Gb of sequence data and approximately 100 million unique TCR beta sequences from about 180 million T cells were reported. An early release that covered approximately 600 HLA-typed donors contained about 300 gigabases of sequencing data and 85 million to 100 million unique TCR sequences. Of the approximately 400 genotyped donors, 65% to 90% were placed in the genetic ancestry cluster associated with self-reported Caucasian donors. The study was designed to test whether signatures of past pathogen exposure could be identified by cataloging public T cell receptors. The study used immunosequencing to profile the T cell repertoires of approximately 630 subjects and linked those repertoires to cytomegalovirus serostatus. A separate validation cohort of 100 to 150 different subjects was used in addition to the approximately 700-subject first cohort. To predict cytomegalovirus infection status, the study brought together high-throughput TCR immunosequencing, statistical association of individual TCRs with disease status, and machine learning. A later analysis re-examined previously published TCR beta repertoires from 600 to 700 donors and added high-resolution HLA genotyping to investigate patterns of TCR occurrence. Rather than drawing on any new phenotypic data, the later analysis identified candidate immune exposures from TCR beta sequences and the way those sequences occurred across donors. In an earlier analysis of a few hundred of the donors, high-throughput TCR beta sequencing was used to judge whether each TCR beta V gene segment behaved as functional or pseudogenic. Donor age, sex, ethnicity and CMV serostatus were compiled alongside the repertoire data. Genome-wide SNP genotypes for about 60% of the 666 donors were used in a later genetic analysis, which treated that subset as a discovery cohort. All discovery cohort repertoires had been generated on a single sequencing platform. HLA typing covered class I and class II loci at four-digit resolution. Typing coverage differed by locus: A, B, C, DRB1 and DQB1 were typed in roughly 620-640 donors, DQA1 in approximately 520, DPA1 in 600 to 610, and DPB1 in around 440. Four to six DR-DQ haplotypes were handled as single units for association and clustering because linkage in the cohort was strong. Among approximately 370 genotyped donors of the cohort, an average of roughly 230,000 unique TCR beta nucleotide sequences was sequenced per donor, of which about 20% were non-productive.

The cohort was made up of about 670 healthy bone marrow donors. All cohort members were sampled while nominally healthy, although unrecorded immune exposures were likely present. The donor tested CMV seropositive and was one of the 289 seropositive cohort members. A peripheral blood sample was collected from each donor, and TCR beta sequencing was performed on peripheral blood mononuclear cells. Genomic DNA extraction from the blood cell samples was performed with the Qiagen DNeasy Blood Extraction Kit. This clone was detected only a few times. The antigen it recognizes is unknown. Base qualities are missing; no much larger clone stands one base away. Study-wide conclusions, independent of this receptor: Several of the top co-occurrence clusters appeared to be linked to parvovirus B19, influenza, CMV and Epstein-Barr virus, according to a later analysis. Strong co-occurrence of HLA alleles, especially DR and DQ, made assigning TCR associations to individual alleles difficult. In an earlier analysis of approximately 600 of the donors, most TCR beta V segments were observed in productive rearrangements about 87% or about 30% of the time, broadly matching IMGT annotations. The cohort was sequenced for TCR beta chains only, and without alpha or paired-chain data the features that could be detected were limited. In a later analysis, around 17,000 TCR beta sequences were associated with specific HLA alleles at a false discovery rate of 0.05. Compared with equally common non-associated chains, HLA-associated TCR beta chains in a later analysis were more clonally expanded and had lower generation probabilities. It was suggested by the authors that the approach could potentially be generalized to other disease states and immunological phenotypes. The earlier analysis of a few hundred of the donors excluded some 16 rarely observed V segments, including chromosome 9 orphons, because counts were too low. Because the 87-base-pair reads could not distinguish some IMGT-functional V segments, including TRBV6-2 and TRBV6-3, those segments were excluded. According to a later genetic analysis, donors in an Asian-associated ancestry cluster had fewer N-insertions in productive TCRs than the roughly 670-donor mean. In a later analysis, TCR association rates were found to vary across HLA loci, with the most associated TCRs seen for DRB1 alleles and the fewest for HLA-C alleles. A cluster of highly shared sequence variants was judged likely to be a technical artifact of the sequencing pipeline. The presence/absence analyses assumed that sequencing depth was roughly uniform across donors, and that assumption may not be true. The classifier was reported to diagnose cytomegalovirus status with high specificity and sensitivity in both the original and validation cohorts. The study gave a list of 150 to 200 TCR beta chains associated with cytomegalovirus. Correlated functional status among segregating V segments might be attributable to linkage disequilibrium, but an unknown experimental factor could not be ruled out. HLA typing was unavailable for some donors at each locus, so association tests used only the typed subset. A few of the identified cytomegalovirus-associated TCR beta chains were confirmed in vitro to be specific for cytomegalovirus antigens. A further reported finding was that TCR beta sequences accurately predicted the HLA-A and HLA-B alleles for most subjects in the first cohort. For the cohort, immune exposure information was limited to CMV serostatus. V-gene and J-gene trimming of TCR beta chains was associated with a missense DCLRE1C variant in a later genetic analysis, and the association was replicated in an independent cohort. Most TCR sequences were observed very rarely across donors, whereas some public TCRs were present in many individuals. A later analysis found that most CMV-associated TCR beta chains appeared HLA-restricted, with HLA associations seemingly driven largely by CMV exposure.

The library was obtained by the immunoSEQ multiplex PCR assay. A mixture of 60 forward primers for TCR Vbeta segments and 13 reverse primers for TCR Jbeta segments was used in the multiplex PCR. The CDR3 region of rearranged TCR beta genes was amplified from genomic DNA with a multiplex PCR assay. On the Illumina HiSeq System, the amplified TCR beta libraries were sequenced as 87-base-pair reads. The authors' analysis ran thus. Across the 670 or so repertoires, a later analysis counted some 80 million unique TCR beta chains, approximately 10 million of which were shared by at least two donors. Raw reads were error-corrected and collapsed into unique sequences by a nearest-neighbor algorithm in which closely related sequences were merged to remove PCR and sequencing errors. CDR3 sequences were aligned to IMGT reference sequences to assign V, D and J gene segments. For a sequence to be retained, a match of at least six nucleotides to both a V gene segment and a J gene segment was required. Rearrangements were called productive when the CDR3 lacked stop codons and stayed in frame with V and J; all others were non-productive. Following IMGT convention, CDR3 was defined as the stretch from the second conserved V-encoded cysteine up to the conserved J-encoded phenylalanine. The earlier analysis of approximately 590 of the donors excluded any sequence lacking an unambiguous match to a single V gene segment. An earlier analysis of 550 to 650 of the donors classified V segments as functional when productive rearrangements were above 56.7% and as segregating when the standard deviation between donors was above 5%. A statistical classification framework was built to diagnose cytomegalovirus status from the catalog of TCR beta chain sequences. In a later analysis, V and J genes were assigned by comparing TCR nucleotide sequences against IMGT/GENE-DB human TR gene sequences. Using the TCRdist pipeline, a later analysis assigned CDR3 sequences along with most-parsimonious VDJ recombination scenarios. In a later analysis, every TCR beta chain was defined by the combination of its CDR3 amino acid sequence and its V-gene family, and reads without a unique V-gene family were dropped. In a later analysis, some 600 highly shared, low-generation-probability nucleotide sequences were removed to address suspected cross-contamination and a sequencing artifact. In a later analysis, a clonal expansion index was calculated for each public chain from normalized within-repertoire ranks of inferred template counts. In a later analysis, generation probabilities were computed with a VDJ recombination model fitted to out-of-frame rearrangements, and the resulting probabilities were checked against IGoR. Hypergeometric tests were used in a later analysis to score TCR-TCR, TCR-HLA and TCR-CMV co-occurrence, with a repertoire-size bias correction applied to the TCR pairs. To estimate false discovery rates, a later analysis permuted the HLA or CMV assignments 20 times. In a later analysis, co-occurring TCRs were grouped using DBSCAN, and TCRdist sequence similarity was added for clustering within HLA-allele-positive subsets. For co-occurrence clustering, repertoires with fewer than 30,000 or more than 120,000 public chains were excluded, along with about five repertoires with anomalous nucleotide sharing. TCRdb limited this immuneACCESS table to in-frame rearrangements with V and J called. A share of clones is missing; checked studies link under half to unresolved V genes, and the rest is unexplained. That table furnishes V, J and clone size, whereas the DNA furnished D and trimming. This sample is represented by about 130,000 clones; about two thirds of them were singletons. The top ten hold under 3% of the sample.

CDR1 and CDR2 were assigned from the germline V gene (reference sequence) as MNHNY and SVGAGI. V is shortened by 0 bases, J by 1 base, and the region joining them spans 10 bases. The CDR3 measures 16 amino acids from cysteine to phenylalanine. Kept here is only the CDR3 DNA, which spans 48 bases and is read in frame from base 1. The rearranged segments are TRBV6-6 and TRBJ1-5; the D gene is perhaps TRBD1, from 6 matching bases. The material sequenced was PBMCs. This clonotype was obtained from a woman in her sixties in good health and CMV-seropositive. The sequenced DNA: TGTGCCAGCAGTTACTCGGCAGGGACAAGCAATCAGCCCCAGCATTTT. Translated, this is CASSYSAGTSNQPQHF.